The next 3 T cell receptor beta chains were all read from a single sample in a study of cytomegalovirus exposure and HLA in healthy donors. PCR used 60 Vbeta primers and 13 Jbeta primers. Produced via immunoSEQ multiplex PCR; TCRdb's table is partial and in-frame only. This sample yields some 61,000 clones, of which 75% to 85% are seen a single time; about 7% belongs to the top ten. The specimen sequenced was PBMCs. Source of these receptors: a human donor in good health.

The chain couples TRBV18 to TRBJ2-7; possibly TRBD1 for D (6 bases). The V gene lost 3 bases and the J gene lost 3 bases, with 12 bases spanning the gap. The CDR3 totals 14 residues. Per the germline V gene, CDR1 is KGHSH and CDR2 is LQKENI. The DNA of the CDR3 is TGTGCCAGCTCACCTTTCAGGGGCGACTACGAGCAGTACTTC. Protein product: CASSPFRGDYEQYF.

The J gene is TRBJ2-7, the V gene TRBV21-1; the table's TRBD1 call for D was not verified on the DNA. TRBV21-1 is designated a pseudogene. The CDR3 is 16 residues long. CDR3 nucleotide sequence: TGTGCCAGCAGCAAAGGAGAGCGACAGGCTGTTCACGAGCAGTACTTC. It translates to CASSKGERQAVHEQYF.

The rearrangement links TRBV18 to TRBJ1-2, with D maybe TRBD1 (5 bases). CDR1 is KGHSH and CDR2 is LQKENI in the germline V gene. V shed 1 base and J shed 4 bases, with 13 bases lying between them. CDR3 length: 15 amino acids. The CDR3 sequence: CASSPQTATLYGYTF. The CDR3 DNA reads TGTGCCAGCTCACCACAGACAGCGACTCTCTATGGCTACACCTTC.